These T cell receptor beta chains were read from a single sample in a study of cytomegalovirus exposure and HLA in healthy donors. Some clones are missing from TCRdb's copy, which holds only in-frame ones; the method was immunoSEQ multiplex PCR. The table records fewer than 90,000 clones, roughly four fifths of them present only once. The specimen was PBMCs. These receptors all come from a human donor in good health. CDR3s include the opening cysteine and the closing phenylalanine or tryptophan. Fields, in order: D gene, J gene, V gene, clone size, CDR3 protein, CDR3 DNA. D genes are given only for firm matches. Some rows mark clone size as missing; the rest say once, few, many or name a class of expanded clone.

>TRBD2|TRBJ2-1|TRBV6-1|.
CASDGEGSYNEQFF
TGTGCCAGTGACGGGGAGGGGTCGTACAATGAGCAGTTCTTC
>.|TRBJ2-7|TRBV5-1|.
CASSLGLGLGSHEQYF
TGCGCCAGCAGCTTGGGTTTGGGACTCGGCAGTCACGAGCAGTACTTC
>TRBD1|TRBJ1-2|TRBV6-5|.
CASSSLGRGQGYTF
TGTGCCAGCAGTTCCCTGGGTAGGGGGCAAGGCTACACCTTC
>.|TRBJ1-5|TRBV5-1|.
CASSWGLGASQPQHF
TGCGCCAGCAGCTGGGGGCTGGGGGCGAGTCAGCCCCAGCATTTT
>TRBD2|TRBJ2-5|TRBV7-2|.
CASMGLAGKETQYF
TGTGCCAGCATGGGACTAGCGGGTAAAGAGACCCAGTACTTC
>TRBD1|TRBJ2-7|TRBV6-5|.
CASSSGTGTEQYF
TGTGCCAGCAGTTCGGGGACAGGGACCGAGCAGTACTTC
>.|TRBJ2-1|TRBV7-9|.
CASRSGDEQFF
TGTGCCAGCAGATCGGGGGATGAGCAGTTCTTC
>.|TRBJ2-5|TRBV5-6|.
CASSSSSNQETQYF
TGTGCCAGCAGCTCCTCTAGTAACCAAGAGACCCAGTACTTC
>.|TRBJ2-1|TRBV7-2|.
CASSLFSPYNEQFF
TGTGCCAGCAGCTTATTTAGCCCCTACAATGAGCAGTTCTTC
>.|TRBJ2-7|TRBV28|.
CASSLPGITYEQYF
TGTGCCAGCAGCCTACCGGGAATCACCTACGAGCAGTACTTC
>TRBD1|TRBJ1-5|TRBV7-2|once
CASSQAPHGQGSRQPQHF
TGTGCCAGCAGCCAAGCTCCGCACGGACAGGGGTCGCGTCAGCCCCAGCATTTT
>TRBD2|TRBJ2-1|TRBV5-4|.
CASSAGTSGALYNEQFF
TGTGCCAGCAGCGCCGGGACTAGCGGGGCTCTATACAATGAGCAGTTCTTC
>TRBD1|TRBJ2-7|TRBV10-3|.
CAISRQGYEQYF
TGTGCCATCAGTCGACAGGGGTACGAGCAGTACTTC
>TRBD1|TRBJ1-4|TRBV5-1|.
CASSLDTPGGSEKLFF
TGCGCCAGCAGCTTGGACACACCAGGGGGGAGTGAAAAACTGTTTTTT
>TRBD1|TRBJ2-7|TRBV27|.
CASTSQGFSEQYF
TGTGCCAGCACCTCACAGGGGTTCTCCGAGCAGTACTTC
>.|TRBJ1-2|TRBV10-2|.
CASSEGGGAGTF
TGCGCCAGCAGTGAGGGCGGGGGGGCTGGCACCTTC
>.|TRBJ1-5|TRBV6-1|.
CASSEVAGDVGQPQHF
TGTGCCAGCAGTGAAGTGGCAGGGGATGTTGGTCAGCCCCAGCATTTT
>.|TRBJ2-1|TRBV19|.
CASSIGNEQFF
TGTGCCAGTAGTATCGGGAATGAGCAGTTCTTC
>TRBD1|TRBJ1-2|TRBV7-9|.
CASSLGTGEHGYPF
TGTGCCAGCAGCTTAGGGACAGGGGAACATGGCTACCCCTTC
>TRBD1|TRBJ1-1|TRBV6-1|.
CASRATGEWNTEAFF
TGTGCCAGCCGAGCGACAGGGGAGTGGAACACTGAAGCTTTCTTT
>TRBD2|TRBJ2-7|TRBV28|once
CASSKTGGARSYEQYF
TGTGCCAGCAGCAAGACCGGGGGGGCCCGCTCCTACGAGCAGTACTTC
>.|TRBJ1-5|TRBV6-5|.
CASSSDRSNQPQHF
TGTGCCAGCAGTTCAGACAGGAGCAATCAGCCCCAGCATTTT
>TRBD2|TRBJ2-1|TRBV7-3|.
CASSPWTSGGSSYNEQFF
TGTGCCAGCAGCCCCTGGACTAGCGGGGGATCCTCCTACAATGAGCAGTTCTTC
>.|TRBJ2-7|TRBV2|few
CASSVQYYEQYF
TGTGCCAGCAGTGTTCAGTACTACGAGCAGTACTTC